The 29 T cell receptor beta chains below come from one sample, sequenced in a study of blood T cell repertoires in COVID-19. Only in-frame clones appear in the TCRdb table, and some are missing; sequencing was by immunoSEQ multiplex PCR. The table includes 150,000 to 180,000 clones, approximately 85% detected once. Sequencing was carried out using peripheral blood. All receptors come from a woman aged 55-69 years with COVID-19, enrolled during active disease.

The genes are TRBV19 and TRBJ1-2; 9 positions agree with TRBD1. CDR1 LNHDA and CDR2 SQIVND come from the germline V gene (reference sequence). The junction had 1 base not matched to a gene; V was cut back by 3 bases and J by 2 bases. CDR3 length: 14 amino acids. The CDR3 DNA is TGTGCCAGTAGTATCGACAGGGGGAACTATGGCTACACCTTC. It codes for CASSIDRGNYGYTF.

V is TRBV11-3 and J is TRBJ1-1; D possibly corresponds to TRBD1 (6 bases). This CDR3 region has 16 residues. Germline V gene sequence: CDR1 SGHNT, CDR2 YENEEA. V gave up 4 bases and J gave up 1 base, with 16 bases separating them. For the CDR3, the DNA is TGTGCCAGCAGCTCCGGAACAGGGAGAAAGAACACTGAAGCTTTCTTT. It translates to CASSSGTGRKNTEAFF.

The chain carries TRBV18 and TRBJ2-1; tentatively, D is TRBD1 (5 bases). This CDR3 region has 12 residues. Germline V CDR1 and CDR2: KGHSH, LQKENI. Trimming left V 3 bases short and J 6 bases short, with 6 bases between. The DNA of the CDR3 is TGTGCCAGCTCACCCCAGGGCAATGAGCAGTTCTTC. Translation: CASSPQGNEQFF.

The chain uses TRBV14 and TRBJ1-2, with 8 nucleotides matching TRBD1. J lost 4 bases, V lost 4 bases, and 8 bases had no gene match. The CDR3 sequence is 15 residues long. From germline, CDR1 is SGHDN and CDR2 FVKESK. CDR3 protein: CASSLDRDGLYGYTF. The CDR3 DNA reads TGTGCCAGCAGCCTGGACAGGGATGGGCTCTATGGCTACACCTTC.

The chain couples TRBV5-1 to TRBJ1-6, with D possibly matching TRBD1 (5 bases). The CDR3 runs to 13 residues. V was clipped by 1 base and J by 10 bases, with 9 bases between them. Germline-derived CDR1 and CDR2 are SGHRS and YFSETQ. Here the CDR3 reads CASSLQGFSPLHF. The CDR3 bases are TGCGCCAGCAGCTTGCAGGGATTCTCACCCCTCCACTTT. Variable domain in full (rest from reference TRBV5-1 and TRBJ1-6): KAGVTQTPRYLIKTRGQQVTLSCSPISGHRSVSWYQQTPGQGLQFLFEYFSETQRNKGNFPGRFSGRQFSNSRSEMNVSTLELGDSALYLCASSLQGFSPLHFGNGTRLTVT.

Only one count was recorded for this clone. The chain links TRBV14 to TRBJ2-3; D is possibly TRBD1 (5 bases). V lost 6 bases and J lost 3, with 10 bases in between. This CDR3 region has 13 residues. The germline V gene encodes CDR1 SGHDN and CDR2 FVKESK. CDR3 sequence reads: CASRLQGTDTQYF. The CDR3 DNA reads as TGTGCCAGCAGACTTCAGGGAACAGATACGCAGTATTTT.

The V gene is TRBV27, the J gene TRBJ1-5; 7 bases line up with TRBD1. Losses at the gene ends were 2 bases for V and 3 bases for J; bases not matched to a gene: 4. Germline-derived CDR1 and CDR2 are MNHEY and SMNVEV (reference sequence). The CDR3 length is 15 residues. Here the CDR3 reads CASSLEGQFNQPQHF. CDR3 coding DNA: TGTGCCAGCAGTTTAGAGGGACAGTTCAATCAGCCCCAGCATTTT.

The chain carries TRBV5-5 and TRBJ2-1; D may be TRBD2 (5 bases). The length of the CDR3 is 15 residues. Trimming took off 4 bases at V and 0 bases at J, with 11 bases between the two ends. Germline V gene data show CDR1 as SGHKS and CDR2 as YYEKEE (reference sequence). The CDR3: CASSPPRDSYNEQFF. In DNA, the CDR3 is TGTGCCAGCAGCCCCCCCCGGGACTCCTACAATGAGCAGTTCTTC.

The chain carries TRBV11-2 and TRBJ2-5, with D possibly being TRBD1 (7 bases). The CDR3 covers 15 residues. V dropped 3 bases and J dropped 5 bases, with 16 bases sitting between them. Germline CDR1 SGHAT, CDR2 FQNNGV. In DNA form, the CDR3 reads TGTGCCAGCAGCTTCCCGGACAGGCGGGGCGAGACCCAGTACTTC. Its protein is CASSFPDRRGETQYF.

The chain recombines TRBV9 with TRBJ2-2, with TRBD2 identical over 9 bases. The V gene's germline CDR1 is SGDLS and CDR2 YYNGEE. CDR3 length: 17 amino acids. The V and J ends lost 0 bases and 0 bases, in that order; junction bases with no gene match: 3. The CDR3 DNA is TGTGCCAGCAGCGTAGGGGCTAGCGGGACGAACACCGGGGAGCTGTTTTTT. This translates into CASSVGASGTNTGELFF.

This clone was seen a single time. The CDR3: CASSLAGLAGNEQFF. The CDR3 DNA reads as TGTGCCAGCAGCTTAGCGGGACTAGCGGGCAATGAGCAGTTCTTC. The chain carries TRBV7-3 and TRBJ2-1, with 12 bases identical to TRBD2. CDR3 length equals 15 residues. Germline CDR1 is SGHTA and CDR2 is FQGTGA. Trimming took 2 bases from V and 6 from J; bases not matched to a gene: 2. The entire variable domain, with the rest obtained from reference TRBV7-3 and TRBJ2-1, is as follows: GAGVSQTPSNKVTEKGKYVELRCDPISGHTALYWYRQSLGQGPEFLIYFQGTGAADDSGLPNDRFFAVRPEGSVSTLKIQRTERGDSAVYLCASSLAGLAGNEQFFGPGTRLTVL.

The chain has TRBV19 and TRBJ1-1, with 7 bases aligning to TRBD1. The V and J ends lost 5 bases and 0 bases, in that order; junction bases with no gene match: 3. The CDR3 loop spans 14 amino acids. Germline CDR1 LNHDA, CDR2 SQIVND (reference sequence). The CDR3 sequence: CASSPQGMNTEAFF. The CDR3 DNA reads TGTGCCAGTAGTCCACAGGGGATGAACACTGAAGCTTTCTTT.

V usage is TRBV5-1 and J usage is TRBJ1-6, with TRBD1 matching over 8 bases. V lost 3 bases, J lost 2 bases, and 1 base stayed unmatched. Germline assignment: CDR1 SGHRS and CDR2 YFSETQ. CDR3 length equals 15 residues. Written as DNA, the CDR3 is TGCGCCAGCAGCTCACAGGGGGCCTATAATTCACCCCTCCACTTT. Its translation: CASSSQGAYNSPLHF. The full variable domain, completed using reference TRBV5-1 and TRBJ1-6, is KAGVTQTPRYLIKTRGQQVTLSCSPISGHRSVSWYQQTPGQGLQFLFEYFSETQRNKGNFPGRFSGRQFSNSRSEMNVSTLELGDSALYLCASSSQGAYNSPLHFGNGTRLTVT.

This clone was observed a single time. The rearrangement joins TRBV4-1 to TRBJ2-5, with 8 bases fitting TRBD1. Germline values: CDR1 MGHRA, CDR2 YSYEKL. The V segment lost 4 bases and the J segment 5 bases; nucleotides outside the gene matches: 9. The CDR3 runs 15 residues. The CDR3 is CASSLIMDRVETQYF. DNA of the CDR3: TGCGCCAGCAGCCTAATTATGGACAGGGTCGAGACCCAGTACTTC.

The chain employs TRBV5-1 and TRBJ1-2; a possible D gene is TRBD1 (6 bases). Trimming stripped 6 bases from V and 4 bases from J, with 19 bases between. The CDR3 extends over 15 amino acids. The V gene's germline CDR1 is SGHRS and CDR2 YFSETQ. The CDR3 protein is CASTSEDGGAYGYTF. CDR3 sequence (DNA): TGCGCCAGCACCTCTGAGGATGGGGGGGCCTATGGCTACACCTTC.

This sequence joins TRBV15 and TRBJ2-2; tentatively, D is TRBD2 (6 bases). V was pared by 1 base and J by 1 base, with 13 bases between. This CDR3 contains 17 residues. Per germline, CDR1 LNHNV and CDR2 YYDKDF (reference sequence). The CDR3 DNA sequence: TGTGCCACCAGCAGAGTCCTTACTAGCTTGAACACCGGGGAGCTGTTTTTT. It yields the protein CATSRVLTSLNTGELFF.

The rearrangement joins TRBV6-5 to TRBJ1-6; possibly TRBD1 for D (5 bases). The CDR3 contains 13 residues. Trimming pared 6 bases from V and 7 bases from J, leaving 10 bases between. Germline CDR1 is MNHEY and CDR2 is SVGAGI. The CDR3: CASSLPGNSPLHF. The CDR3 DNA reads TGTGCCAGCAGCCTTCCAGGGAATTCACCCCTCCACTTT.

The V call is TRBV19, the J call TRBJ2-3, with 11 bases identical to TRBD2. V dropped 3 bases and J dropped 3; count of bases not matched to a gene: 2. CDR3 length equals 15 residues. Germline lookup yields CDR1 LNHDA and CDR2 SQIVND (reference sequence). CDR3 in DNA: TGTGCCAGTAGTATCACTAGCGGGAGAACAGATACGCAGTATTTT. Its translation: CASSITSGRTDTQYF.

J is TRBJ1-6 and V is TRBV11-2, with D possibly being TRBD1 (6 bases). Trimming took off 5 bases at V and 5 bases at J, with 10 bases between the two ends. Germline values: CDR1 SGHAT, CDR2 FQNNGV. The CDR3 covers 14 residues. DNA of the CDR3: TGTGCCAGCAGCCAACAGGGAGATAATTCACCCCTCCACTTT. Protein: CASSQQGDNSPLHF.

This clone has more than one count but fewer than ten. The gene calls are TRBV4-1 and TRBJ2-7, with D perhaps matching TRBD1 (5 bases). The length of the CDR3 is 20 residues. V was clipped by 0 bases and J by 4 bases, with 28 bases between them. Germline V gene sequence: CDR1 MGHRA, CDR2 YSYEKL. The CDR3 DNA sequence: TGCGCCAGCAGCCAAGACAGGGTCCACGTAGCCTGGATTCTTAAGTACGAGCAGTACTTC. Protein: CASSQDRVHVAWILKYEQYF.

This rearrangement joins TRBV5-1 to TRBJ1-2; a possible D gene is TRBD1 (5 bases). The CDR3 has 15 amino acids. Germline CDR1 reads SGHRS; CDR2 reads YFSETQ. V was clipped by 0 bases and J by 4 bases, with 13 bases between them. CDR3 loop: CASSLAGDFGYGYTF. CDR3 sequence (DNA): TGCGCCAGCAGCTTGGCGGGGGATTTTGGCTATGGCTACACCTTC.

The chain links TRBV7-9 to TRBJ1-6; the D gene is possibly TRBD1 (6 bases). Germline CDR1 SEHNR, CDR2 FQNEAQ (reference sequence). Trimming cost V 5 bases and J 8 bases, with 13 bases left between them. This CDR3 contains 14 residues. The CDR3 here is CASSHTGQDSPLHF. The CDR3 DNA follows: TGTGCCAGCAGCCATACAGGGCAGGATTCACCCCTCCACTTT.

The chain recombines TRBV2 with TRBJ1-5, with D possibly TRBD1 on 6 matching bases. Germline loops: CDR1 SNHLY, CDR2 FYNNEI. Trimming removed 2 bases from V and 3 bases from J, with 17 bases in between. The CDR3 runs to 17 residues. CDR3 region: CASSETHTGYFNQPQHF. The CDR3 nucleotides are TGTGCCAGCAGTGAAACCCATACAGGGTACTTCAATCAGCCCCAGCATTTT.

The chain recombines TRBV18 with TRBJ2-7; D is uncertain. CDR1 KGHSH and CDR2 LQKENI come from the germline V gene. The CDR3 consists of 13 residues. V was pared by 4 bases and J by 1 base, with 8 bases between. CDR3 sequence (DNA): TGTGCCAGCTCACTCCCCAATTCCTACGAGCAGTACTTC. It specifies CASSLPNSYEQYF. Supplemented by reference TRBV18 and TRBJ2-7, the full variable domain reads NAGVMQNPRHLVRRRGQEARLRCSPMKGHSHVYWYRQLPEEGLKFMVYLQKENIIDESGMPKERFSAEFPKEGPSILRIQQVVRGDSAAYFCASSLPNSYEQYFGPGTRLTVT.

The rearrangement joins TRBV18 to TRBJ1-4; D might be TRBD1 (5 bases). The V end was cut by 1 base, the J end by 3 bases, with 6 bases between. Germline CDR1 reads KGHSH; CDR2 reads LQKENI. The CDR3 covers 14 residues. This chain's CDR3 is CASSPQGSNEKLFF. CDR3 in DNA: TGTGCCAGCTCACCACAGGGGTCTAATGAAAAACTGTTTTTT.

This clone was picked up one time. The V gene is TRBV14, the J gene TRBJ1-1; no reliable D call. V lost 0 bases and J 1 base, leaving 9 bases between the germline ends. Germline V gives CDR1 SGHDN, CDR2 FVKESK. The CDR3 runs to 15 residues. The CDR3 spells CASSQDGRKNTEAFF. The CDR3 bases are TGTGCCAGCAGCCAAGATGGGCGAAAGAACACTGAAGCTTTCTTT.

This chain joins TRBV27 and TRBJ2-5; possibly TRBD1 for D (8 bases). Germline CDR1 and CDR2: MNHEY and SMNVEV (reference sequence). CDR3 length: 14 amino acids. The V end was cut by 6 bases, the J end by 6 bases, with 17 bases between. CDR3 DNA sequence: TGTGCCAGCAGAGGACAGGGAGGGAGAAAGACCCAGTACTTC. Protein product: CASRGQGGRKTQYF.

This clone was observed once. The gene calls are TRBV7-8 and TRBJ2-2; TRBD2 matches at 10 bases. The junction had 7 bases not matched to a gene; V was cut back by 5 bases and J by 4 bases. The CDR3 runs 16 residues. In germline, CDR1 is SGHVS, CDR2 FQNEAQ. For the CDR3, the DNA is TGTGCCAGCAGCCAGGTAGCGGGAGGCCGCACCGGGGAGCTGTTTTTT. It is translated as CASSQVAGGRTGELFF.

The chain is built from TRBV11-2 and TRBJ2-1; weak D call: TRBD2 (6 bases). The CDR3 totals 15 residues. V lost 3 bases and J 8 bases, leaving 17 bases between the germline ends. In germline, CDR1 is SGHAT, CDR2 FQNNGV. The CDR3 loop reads CASSFRLGVIYEQFF. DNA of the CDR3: TGTGCCAGCAGCTTTAGACTAGGCGTTATCTATGAGCAGTTCTTC.